The next 28 T cell receptor beta chains were all read from a single sample in a study of cytomegalovirus exposure and HLA in healthy donors. Primers included in the PCR were 60 Vbeta and 13 Jbeta primers. Repertoires were generated with immunoSEQ multiplex PCR, while TCRdb's copy carries only in-frame clones and drops some. This repertoire shows some 130,000 clones, 60% to 85% found once; its top ten account for under 1.2%. Specimen: PBMCs. The receptors originated from a human donor in good health.

The V and J genes are TRBV4-2 and TRBJ1-2; 8 bases fit TRBD1. The J segment lost 4 bases and the V segment lost 5 bases, leaving 12 bases of the junction unmatched. CDR3 length: 16 residues. CDR1 and CDR2 from the germline V gene are LGHNA and YNFKEQ. The CDR3 DNA reads as TGTGCCAGCAGCTATAGGACAGGGCCTGGGTTCTATGGCTACACCTTC. As protein: CASSYRTGPGFYGYTF.

The chain links TRBV6-6 to TRBJ1-2, with 8 bases fitting TRBD1. CDR3 size: 14 residues. CDR1 is MNHNY, CDR2 SVGAGI, per germline (reference sequence). V lost 6 bases to trimming and J lost 3 bases; unmatched junction nucleotides: 6. CDR3 sequence: CASRTGTGDYGYTF. CDR3 in DNA: TGTGCCAGCAGGACCGGGACAGGAGACTATGGCTACACCTTC.

This chain joins TRBV19 and TRBJ1-2; D ambiguous. The CDR3 has 13 amino acids. Germline V gene data show CDR1 as LNHDA and CDR2 as SQIVND (reference sequence). V lost 4 bases and J lost 8, with 14 bases in between. The CDR3 spells CASSNPEYIGYTF. The CDR3 DNA reads as TGTGCCAGTAGTAACCCGGAGTACATCGGCTACACCTTC.

Details on this clone: Relative to the germline gene, one junction end is altered; a read error may explain this. The chain is built from TRBV5-1 and TRBJ2-1, with 8 bases lining up with TRBD1. The CDR3 length is 17 residues. CDR1 and CDR2 (germline): SGHRS, YFSETQ. The CDR3 spells CASSFPRDRSDYNGQFF. DNA of the CDR3: TGCGCCAGCAGCTTTCCCCGGGACAGGTCCGATTACAATGGGCAGTTCTTC.

The rearrangement uses TRBV9 and TRBJ2-1, with 9 bases lining up with TRBD1. Germline CDR1 reads SGDLS; CDR2 reads YYNGEE. This CDR3 is built from 15 residues. Germline trimming cut 4 bases from V and 8 bases from J; bases unmatched to any gene: 10. The CDR3 region is CASSPGTGIVDEQFF. CDR3 nucleotides: TGTGCCAGCAGCCCCGGGACAGGGATTGTCGATGAGCAGTTCTTC.

In this sample, this clone turned up once. The chain employs TRBV7-9 and TRBJ2-1; 8 bases line up with TRBD2. V shed 5 bases, J shed 6 bases, and the junction held 12 bases outside the gene matches. The germline CDR1 and CDR2 sequences are SEHNR and FQNEAQ (reference sequence). This CDR3 region has 16 residues. The CDR3 protein is CASSLTFGTSFNEQFF. The CDR3 DNA follows: TGTGCCAGCAGCCTCACCTTCGGGACTAGTTTCAATGAGCAGTTCTTC. Full variable domain (rest looked up from reference TRBV7-9 and TRBJ2-1): DTGVSQNPRHKITKRGQNVTFRCDPISEHNRLYWYRQTLGQGPEFLTYFQNEAQLEKSRLLSDRFSAERPKGSFSTLEIQRTEQGDSAMYLCASSLTFGTSFNEQFFGPGTRLTVL.

This chain joins TRBV19 and TRBJ2-1; the D is unclear. Between the trimmed V and J ends, which lost 0 bases and 7 bases, there was a span of 7 bases. Germline CDR1 reads LNHDA; CDR2 reads SQIVND (reference sequence). The CDR3 contains 13 residues. The CDR3 DNA reads as TGTGCCAGTAGTATAGAATCCGGGAATGAGCAGTTCTTC. Residues: CASSIESGNEQFF.

The J gene is TRBJ2-5, the V gene TRBV7-2; D is undetermined. V dropped 5 bases and J dropped 4 bases, with 2 bases sitting between them. The CDR3 has 10 amino acids. The germline V gene has CDR1 SGHTA and CDR2 FQGNSA. The CDR3 region has the DNA TGTGCCAGCAGCCTAGAGACCCAGTACTTC. This translates into CASSLETQYF.

This clone was seen many times. V usage is TRBV27 and J usage is TRBJ2-7; 7 nucleotides agree with TRBD1. Germline values: CDR1 MNHEY, CDR2 SMNVEV (reference sequence). V lost 7 bases to trimming and J lost 0 bases; unmatched junction nucleotides: 9. The CDR3 contains 15 residues. In DNA, the CDR3 is TGTGCCAGCAACCCGACAGGGATTAGCTCCTACGAGCAGTACTTC. This codes for CASNPTGISSYEQYF.

The rearrangement uses TRBV5-1 and TRBJ2-7; D not certain. The CDR3 consists of 13 residues. Trimming pared 0 bases from V and 0 bases from J, leaving 4 bases between. The germline CDR1 and CDR2 sequences are SGHRS and YFSETQ. The CDR3 loop reads CASSLDNSYEQYF. CDR3 coding DNA: TGCGCCAGCAGCTTGGACAACTCCTACGAGCAGTACTTC.

The chain recombines TRBV6-5 with TRBJ1-2; 10 bases agree with TRBD1. Germline V gene data show CDR1 as MNHEY and CDR2 as SVGAGI. This CDR3 has 14 residues. Trimming at V came to 8 bases and at J to 5 bases, leaving 8 bases not matched to a gene. For the CDR3, the DNA is TGTGCCAGCTCAAACCCGGACAGGGGGTATGGCTACACCTTC. Protein sequence: CASSNPDRGYGYTF.

V and J are TRBV7-9 and TRBJ2-7; D is perhaps TRBD2 (7 bases). The germline V gene has CDR1 SEHNR and CDR2 FQNEAQ (reference sequence). V was clipped by 1 base and J by 3 bases, with 16 bases between them. CDR3 length: 16 amino acids. CDR3 in DNA: TGTGCCAGCAGCTTAGAAAGGGGGGGACGCAACTACGAGCAGTACTTC. Translated, it gives CASSLERGGRNYEQYF.

The J gene is TRBJ2-7, the V gene TRBV10-3, with TRBD2 matching over 9 bases. The CDR3 length is 14 residues. The junction had 10 bases not matched to a gene; V was cut back by 10 bases and J by 3 bases. Germline-derived CDR1 and CDR2 are ENHRY and SYGVKD. The CDR3: CATATSGFVYEQYF. CDR3 DNA: TGTGCCACCGCTACTAGCGGGTTCGTCTACGAGCAGTACTTC.

This clone turned up a few times. Other DNA variants within this sample encode the same CDR3. The chain joins TRBV28 to TRBJ1-1; the match to TRBD1 covers 9 bases. The CDR3 runs 14 residues. V shed 6 bases and J 4 bases; nucleotides not matched to a gene: 6. Germline CDR1 and CDR2: MDHEN and SYDVKM. CDR3 region: CASRRPTGGTEAFF. DNA for the CDR3: TGTGCCAGCAGGCGACCGACAGGGGGCACTGAAGCTTTCTTT.

The chain carries TRBV6-1 and TRBJ1-3; a weak D match, TRBD1 (5 bases). The length of the CDR3 is 15 residues. Germline V CDR1 and CDR2: MNHNS, SASEGT. V lost 3 bases and J 2 bases, leaving 11 bases between the germline ends. The CDR3 loop is CASSEQGWTGNTIYF. The CDR3 coding sequence is TGTGCCAGCAGTGAGCAGGGATGGACTGGAAACACCATATATTTT.

Details on this clone: The junction departs from the called germline gene at one end, perhaps through a read error. The chain recombines TRBV7-3 with TRBJ2-2; the D gene is possibly TRBD1 (6 bases). The CDR3 covers 15 residues. The V gene's germline CDR1 is SGHTA and CDR2 FQGTGA. In DNA, the CDR3 is TGTGCCGGCAGCAACAGGGTTGGGGACACCGGGGAGCTGTTTTTT. Translation: CAGSNRVGDTGELFF.

Only one count was recorded for this clone. The genes are TRBV9 and TRBJ2-7; TRBD1 might be the D (5 bases). Trimming left V 3 bases short and J 7 bases short, with 17 bases between. The CDR3 is 14 amino acids. Germline V gene sequence: CDR1 SGDLS, CDR2 YYNGEE. DNA for the CDR3: TGTGCCAGCAGCGCCATGGGGCAGTTCGGGGAGCAGTACTTC. The encoded protein is CASSAMGQFGEQYF.

The chain has TRBV5-1 and TRBJ2-2, with 10 positions matching TRBD2. CDR3 length: 17 residues. CDR1 is SGHRS and CDR2 is YFSETQ in the germline V gene. The ends lost 2 bases at V and 4 bases at J; junction bases unmatched: 8. In DNA, the CDR3 is TGCGCCAGCAGCTTATTAGGGACTAGCGTACTCACCGGGGAGCTGTTTTTT. Its protein product is CASSLLGTSVLTGELFF. The variable domain in full, completed from reference TRBV5-1 and TRBJ2-2, reads KAGVTQTPRYLIKTRGQQVTLSCSPISGHRSVSWYQQTPGQGLQFLFEYFSETQRNKGNFPGRFSGRQFSNSRSEMNVSTLELGDSALYLCASSLLGTSVLTGELFFGEGSRLTVL.

This clone appeared a few times. This chain connects TRBV4-2 to TRBJ2-5; D is possibly TRBD2 (7 bases). The CDR3 consists of 15 residues. CDR1 LGHNA and CDR2 YNFKEQ come from the germline V gene. The ends were cut back, 0 bases at V and 7 bases at J, with 15 bases in the middle. The CDR3 DNA reads as TGTGCCAGCAGCCAAGATCAAGGGGGGGGGCGGACCCAGTACTTC. This codes for CASSQDQGGGRTQYF.

The chain is built from TRBV14 and TRBJ1-1; D remains unclear. V lost 0 bases, J lost 7 bases, and 12 bases lay in between. The CDR3 totals 14 residues. Germline-derived CDR1 and CDR2 are SGHDN and FVKESK. This chain's CDR3 is CASSQEIRSSEAFF. The CDR3 nucleotides are TGTGCCAGCAGCCAAGAAATTCGGTCTAGTGAAGCTTTCTTT.

The chain employs TRBV28 and TRBJ1-6, with 7 bases identical to TRBD1. The ends lost 6 bases at V and 4 bases at J; junction bases unmatched: 6. This CDR3 has 15 amino acids. In germline, CDR1 is MDHEN, CDR2 SYDVKM. In nucleotides, the CDR3 is TGTGCCAGCAGGTCAGGGGGAACATATAATTCACCCCTCCACTTT. It yields the protein CASRSGGTYNSPLHF.

This clone came up a few times. The chain joins TRBV4-1 to TRBJ1-1; D ambiguous. This CDR3 contains 11 residues. Germline V gene lookup returns CDR1 MGHRA and CDR2 YSYEKL. V lost 6 bases to trimming and J lost 1 base, with 3 bases between them. The CDR3 sequence is CASSQNTEAFF. The CDR3 nucleotides are TGCGCCAGCAGTCAGAACACTGAAGCTTTCTTT.

This chain links TRBV7-9 with TRBJ1-2; D is uncertain. The CDR3 loop spans 16 amino acids. Germline V gives CDR1 SEHNR, CDR2 FQNEAQ (reference sequence). The ends were cut back, 4 bases at V and 0 bases at J, with 15 bases in the middle. CDR3 amino acids: CASSSVPVNPNYGYTF. The CDR3 nucleotides read TGTGCCAGCAGCTCCGTCCCGGTAAACCCTAACTATGGCTACACCTTC.

The V call is TRBV2, the J call TRBJ2-7; 7 positions match TRBD2. CDR1 is SNHLY and CDR2 is FYNNEI in the germline V gene. V dropped 7 bases and J dropped 0; count of bases not matched to a gene: 9. The CDR3 consists of 15 residues. CDR3 sequence (DNA): TGTGCCAGCACCCCACGGCGGGGGAGCTCCTACGAGCAGTACTTC. It yields the protein CASTPRRGSSYEQYF.

The chain employs TRBV5-4 and TRBJ2-2, with TRBD2 as a possible D gene (6 bases). This CDR3 region has 17 residues. Trimming took 2 bases from V and 1 from J, leaving 15 bases between them. Looked up from germline, CDR1 is SGHNT and CDR2 is YYREEE (reference sequence). The CDR3 region has the DNA TGTGCCAGCAGCTTTACATCCGGGGGAAGGAACACCGGGGAGCTGTTTTTT. This codes for CASSFTSGGRNTGELFF. Full variable domain (outside the CDR3, taken from reference TRBV5-4 and TRBJ2-2): ETGVTQSPTHLIKTRGQQVTLRCSSQSGHNTVSWYQQALGQGPQFIFQYYREEENGRGNFPPRFSGLQFPNYSSELNVNALELDDSALYLCASSFTSGGRNTGELFFGEGSRLTVL.

V is TRBV6-5 and J is TRBJ1-5; D unresolved. With 2 bases removed from V and 4 bases from J, the gap between germline ends came to 9 bases. The CDR3 covers 14 residues. Germline V gene sequence: CDR1 MNHEY, CDR2 SVGAGI. This CDR3 reads CASSYGKTNQPQHF. The CDR3 nucleotides are TGTGCCAGCAGTTACGGCAAGACTAATCAGCCCCAGCATTTT.

This sequence joins TRBV6-5 and TRBJ1-2; 8 bases map to TRBD1. The CDR3 length is 15 residues. The V gene end was trimmed by 0 bases and the J gene end by 6 bases; junction bases not matched to a gene: 6. CDR1 is MNHEY and CDR2 is SVGAGI in the germline V gene. This CDR3 reads CASSYSLSGGNGYTF. DNA of the CDR3: TGTGCCAGCAGTTACTCGTTGTCAGGGGGCAATGGCTACACCTTC.

The rearrangement links TRBV14 to TRBJ1-1; perhaps TRBD1 as D (5 bases). V lost 5 bases and J 5 bases, leaving 18 bases between the germline ends. Germline lookup yields CDR1 SGHDN and CDR2 FVKESK. The CDR3 has 15 amino acids. CDR3 nucleotides: TGTGCCAGCAGCGCATCGGGGAGGGGCTGGACTGAAGCTTTCTTT. The encoded protein is CASSASGRGWTEAFF.